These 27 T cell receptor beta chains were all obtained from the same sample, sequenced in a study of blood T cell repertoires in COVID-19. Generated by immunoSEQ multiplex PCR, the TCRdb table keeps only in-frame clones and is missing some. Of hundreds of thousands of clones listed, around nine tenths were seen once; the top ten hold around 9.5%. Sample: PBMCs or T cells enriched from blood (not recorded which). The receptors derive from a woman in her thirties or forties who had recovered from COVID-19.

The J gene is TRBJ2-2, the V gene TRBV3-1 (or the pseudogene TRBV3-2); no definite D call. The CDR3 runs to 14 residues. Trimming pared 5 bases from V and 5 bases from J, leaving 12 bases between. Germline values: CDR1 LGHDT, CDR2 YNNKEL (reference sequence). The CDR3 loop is CASSGLLSTGELFF. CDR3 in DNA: TGTGCCAGCAGCGGGCTACTTAGTACCGGGGAGCTGTTTTTT.

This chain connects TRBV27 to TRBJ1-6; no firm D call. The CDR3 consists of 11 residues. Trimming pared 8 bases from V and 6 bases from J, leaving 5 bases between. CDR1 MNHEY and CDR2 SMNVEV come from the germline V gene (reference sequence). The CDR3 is CASASNSPLHF. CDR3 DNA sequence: TGTGCCAGCGCCAGTAATTCACCCCTCCACTTT.

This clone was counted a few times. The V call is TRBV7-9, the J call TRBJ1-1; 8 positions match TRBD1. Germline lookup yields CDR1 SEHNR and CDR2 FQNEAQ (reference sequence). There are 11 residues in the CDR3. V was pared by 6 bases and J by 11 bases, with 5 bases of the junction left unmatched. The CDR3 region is CASSCRTGAFF. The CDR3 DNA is TGTGCCAGCAGTTGCCGGACAGGGGCTTTCTTT.

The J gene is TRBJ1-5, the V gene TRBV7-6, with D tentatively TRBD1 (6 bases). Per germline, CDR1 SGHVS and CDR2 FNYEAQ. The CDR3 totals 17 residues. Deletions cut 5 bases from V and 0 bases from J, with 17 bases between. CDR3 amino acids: CASSPGGGQVSNQPQHF. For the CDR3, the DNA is TGTGCCAGCAGCCCCGGCGGGGGGCAGGTTAGCAATCAGCCCCAGCATTTT.

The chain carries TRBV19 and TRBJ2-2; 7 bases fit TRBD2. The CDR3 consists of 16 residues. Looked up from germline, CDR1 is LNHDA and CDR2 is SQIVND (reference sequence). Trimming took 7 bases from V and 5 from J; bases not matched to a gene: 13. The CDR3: CASTMNDGRTTGELFF. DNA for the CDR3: TGTGCCAGTACCATGAATGACGGGAGGACGACCGGGGAGCTGTTTTTT.

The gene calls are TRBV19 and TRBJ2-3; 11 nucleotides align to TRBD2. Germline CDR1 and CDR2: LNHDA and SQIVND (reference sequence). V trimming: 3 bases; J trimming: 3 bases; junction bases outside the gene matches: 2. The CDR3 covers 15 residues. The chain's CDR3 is CASSMLAGGTDTQYF. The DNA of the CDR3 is TGTGCCAGTAGTATGCTAGCGGGAGGTACAGATACGCAGTATTTT. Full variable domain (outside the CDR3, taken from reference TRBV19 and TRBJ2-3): DGGITQSPKYLFRKEGQNVTLSCEQNLNHDAMYWYRQDPGQGLRLIYYSQIVNDFQKGDIAEGYSVSREKKESFPLTVTSAQKNPTAFYLCASSMLAGGTDTQYFGPGTRLTVL.

The CDR3 sequence is CASGPRGQGLETQYF. CDR3 DNA: TGTGCTAGTGGTCCTCGAGGACAGGGATTGGAGACCCAGTACTTC. The genes are TRBV12-5 and TRBJ2-5; TRBD1 matches at 8 bases. The trim removed 5 bases at V and 5 bases at J, leaving 10 bases unmatched. Germline lookup yields CDR1 LGHNT and CDR2 FRNRAP. The CDR3 length is 15 residues.

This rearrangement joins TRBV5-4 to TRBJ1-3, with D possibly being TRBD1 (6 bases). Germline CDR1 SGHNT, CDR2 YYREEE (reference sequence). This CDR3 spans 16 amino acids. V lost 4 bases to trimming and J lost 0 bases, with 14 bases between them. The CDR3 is CASSLDSGVSGNTIYF. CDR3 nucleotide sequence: TGTGCCAGCAGCCTCGACTCAGGGGTCTCTGGAAACACCATATATTTT.

CDR3 amino acids: CASSWDRGEEKLFF. CDR3 nucleotide sequence: TGTGCCAGCAGTTGGGACAGAGGAGAAGAAAAACTGTTTTTT. This rearrangement joins TRBV2 to TRBJ1-4, with 7 bases fitting TRBD1. Losses at the gene ends were 5 bases for V and 8 bases for J; bases not matched to a gene: 8. From germline, CDR1 is SNHLY and CDR2 FYNNEI. The CDR3 is made up of 14 amino acids. The variable domain in full, completed from reference TRBV2 and TRBJ1-4, reads EPEVTQTPSHQVTQMGQEVILRCVPISNHLYFYWYRQILGQKVEFLVSFYNNEISEKSEIFDDQFSVERPDGSNFTLKIRSTKLEDSAMYFCASSWDRGEEKLFFGSGTQLSVL.

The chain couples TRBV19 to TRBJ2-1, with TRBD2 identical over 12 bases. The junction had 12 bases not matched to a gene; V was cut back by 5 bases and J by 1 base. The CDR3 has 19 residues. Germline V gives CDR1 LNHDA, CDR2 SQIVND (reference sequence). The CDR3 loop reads CASSSRTSGTFRSYNEQFF. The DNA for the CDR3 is TGTGCCAGTAGTTCGCGGACTAGCGGGACGTTTCGATCCTACAATGAGCAGTTCTTC.

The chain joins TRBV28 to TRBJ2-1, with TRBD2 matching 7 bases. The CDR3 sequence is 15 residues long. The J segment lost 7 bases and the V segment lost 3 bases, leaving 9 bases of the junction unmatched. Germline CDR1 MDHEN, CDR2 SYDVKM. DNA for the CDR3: TGTGCCAGCAGTTTGGGCGGGAGTCCTCGGAATGAGCAGTTCTTC. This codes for CASSLGGSPRNEQFF.

In DNA, the CDR3 is TGTGCCTGGAGCCCAGGGTCCCGAGTCGCTTTCTTT. Translation gives CAWSPGSRVAFF. The J gene is TRBJ1-1, the V gene TRBV30; possibly TRBD1 for D (5 bases). CDR1 is GTSNPN and CDR2 is SVGIG in the germline V gene (reference sequence). The CDR3 covers 12 residues. Between the trimmed V and J ends, which lost 3 bases and 11 bases, there was a span of 16 bases. Looking up the rest from reference TRBV30 and TRBJ1-1 gives the full variable domain: SQTIHQWPATLVQPVGSPLSLECTVEGTSNPNLYWYRQAAGRGLQLLFYSVGIGQISSEVPQNLSASRPQDRQFILSSKKLLLSDSGFYLCAWSPGSRVAFFGQGTRLTVV.

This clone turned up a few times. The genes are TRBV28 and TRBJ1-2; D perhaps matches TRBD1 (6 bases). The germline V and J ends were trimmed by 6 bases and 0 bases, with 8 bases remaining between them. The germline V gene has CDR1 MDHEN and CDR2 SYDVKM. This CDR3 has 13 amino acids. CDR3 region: CASRGAANYGYTF. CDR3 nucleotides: TGTGCCAGCAGGGGGGCCGCTAACTATGGCTACACCTTC.

The CDR3 reads CASSGAGSLGDEQYF. Written as DNA, the CDR3 is TGTGCCAGCAGCGGAGCCGGGTCCCTTGGAGATGAGCAGTACTTC. The chain recombines TRBV7-9 with TRBJ2-7, with unresolved D. Trimming shortened V by 5 bases and J by 7 bases, and 21 bases separated the two germline ends. Germline-derived CDR1 and CDR2 are SEHNR and FQNEAQ (reference sequence). The CDR3 sequence is 15 residues long.

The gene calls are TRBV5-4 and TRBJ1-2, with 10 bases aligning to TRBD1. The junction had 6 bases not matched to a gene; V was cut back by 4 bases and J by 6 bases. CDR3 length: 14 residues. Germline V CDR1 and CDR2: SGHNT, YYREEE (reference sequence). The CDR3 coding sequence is TGTGCCAGCAGCGTGGTTGGGACAGGGGATGGCTACACCTTC. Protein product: CASSVVGTGDGYTF.

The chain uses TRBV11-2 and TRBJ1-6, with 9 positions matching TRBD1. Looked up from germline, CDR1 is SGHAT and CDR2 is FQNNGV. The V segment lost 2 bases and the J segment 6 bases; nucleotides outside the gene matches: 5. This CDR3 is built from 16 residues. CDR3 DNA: TGTGCCAGCAGCTTATTTTTACAGGGGGCTAATTCACCCCTCCACTTT. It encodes CASSLFLQGANSPLHF.

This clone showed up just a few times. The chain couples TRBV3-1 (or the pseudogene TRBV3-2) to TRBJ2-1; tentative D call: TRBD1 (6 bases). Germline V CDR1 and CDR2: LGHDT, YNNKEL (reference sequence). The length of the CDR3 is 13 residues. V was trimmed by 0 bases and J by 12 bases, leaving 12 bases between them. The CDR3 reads CASSQEGRGGQFF. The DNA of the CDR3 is TGTGCCAGCAGCCAAGAGGGCAGGGGTGGGCAGTTCTTC.

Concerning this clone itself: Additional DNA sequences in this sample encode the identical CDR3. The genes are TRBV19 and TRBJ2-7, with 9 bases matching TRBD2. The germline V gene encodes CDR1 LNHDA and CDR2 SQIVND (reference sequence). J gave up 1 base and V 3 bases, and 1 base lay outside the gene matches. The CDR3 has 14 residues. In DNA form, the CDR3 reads TGTGCCAGTAGTATTACTAGCGGGTCCTACGAGCAGTACTTC. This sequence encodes CASSITSGSYEQYF.

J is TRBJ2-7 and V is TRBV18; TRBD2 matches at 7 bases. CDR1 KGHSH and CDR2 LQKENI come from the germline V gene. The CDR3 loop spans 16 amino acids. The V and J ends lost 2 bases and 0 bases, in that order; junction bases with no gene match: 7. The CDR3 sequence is CASSPRSGVSSYEQYF. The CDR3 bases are TGTGCCAGCTCACCAAGGAGCGGGGTGAGCTCCTACGAGCAGTACTTC.

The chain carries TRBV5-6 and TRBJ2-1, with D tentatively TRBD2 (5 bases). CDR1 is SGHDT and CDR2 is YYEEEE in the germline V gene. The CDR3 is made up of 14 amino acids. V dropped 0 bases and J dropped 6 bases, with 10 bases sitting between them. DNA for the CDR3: TGTGCCAGCAGCTTGGAGGCGGCGGGCAATGAGCAGTTCTTC. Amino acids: CASSLEAAGNEQFF.

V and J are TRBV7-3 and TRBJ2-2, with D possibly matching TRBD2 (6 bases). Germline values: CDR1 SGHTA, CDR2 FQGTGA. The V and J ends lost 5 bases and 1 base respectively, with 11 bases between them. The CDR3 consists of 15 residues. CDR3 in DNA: TGTGCCAGCAGCCGCGGGGCCTTGAACACCGGGGAGCTGTTTTTT. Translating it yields CASSRGALNTGELFF.

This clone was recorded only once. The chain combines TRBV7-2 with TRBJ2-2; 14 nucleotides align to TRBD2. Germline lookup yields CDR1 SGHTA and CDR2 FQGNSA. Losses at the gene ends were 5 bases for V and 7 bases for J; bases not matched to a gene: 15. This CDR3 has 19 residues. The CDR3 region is CASSAGLAGDPGSGGELFF. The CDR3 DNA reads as TGTGCCAGCAGCGCGGGACTAGCGGGAGATCCTGGTAGTGGCGGGGAGCTGTTTTTT.

The CDR3 DNA sequence: TGCGCCAGCAGCCTGGGCGCGCCAGAGACCCAGTACTTC. Its protein product is CASSLGAPETQYF. The chain combines TRBV5-1 with TRBJ2-5; D is undetermined. This CDR3 spans 13 amino acids. The V end lost 4 bases, the J end lost 4 bases, and 11 bases lay between the germline ends. Germline CDR1 SGHRS, CDR2 YFSETQ.

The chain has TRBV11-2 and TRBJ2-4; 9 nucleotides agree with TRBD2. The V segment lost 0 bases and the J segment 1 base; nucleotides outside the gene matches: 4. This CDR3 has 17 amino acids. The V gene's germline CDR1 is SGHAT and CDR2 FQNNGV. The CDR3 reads CASSLDLSGRAKNIQYF. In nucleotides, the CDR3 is TGTGCCAGCAGCTTAGATCTGAGCGGGAGGGCCAAAAACATTCAGTACTTC.

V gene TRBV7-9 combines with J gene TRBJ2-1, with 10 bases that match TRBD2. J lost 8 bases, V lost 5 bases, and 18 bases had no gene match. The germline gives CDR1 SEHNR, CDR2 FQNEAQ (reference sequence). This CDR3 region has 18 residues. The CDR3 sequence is CASSQAGTSAFPTDEQFF. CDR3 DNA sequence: TGTGCCAGCAGCCAAGCCGGGACTAGCGCCTTTCCTACAGATGAGCAGTTCTTC.

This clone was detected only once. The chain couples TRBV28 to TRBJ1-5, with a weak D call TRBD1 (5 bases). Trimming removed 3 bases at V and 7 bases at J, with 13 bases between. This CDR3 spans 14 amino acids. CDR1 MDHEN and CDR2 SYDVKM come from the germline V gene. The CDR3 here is CASSLTRVGQPQHF. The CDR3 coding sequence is TGTGCCAGCAGTTTGACCAGGGTCGGGCAGCCCCAGCATTTT. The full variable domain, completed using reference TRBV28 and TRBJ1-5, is DVKVTQSSRYLVKRTGEKVFLECVQDMDHENMFWYRQDPGLGLRLIYFSYDVKMKEKGDIPEGYSVSREKKERFSLILESASTNQTSMYLCASSLTRVGQPQHFGDGTRLSIL.

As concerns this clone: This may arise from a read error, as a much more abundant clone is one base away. CDR3 bases: TGTGCCAGCAGCCCCGGGACAGGGAACTATGGCTACACCTTC. Translated, it gives CASSPGTGNYGYTF. The chain combines TRBV9 with TRBJ1-2; 9 nucleotides align to TRBD1. V was clipped by 4 bases and J by 2 bases; unmatched bases: 3. Germline values: CDR1 SGDLS, CDR2 YYNGEE. The CDR3 runs to 14 residues.